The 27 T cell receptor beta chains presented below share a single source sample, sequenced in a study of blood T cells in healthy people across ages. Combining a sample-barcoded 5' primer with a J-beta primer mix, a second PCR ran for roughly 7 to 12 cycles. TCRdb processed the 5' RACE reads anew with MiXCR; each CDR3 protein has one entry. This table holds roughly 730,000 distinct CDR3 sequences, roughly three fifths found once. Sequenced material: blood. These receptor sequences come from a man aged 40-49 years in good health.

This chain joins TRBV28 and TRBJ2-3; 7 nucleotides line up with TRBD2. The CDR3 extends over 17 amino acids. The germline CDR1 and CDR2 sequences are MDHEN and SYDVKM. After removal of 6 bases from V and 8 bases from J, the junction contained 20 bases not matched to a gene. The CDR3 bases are TGTGCCAGCAGCACCTCCTGGGGGGGGGACGAGAAAGGTACGCAGTATTTT. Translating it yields CASSTSWGGDEKGTQYF.

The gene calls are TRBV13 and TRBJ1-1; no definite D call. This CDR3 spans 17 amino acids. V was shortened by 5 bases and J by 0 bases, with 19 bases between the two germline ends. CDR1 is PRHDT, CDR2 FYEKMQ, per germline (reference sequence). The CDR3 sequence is CASSPRVDGNMNTEAFF. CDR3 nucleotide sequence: TGTGCCAGCAGCCCTAGGGTGGACGGGAACATGAACACTGAAGCTTTCTTT.

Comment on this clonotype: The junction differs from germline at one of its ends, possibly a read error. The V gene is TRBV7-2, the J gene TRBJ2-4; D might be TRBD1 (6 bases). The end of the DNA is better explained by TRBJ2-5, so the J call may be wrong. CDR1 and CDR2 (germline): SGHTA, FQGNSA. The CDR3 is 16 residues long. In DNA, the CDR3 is TGTGCCGGCAGCTTAAGAGGGCAGGGGCTTGGGGAGACCCAGTACTTC. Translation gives CAGSLRGQGLGETQYF.

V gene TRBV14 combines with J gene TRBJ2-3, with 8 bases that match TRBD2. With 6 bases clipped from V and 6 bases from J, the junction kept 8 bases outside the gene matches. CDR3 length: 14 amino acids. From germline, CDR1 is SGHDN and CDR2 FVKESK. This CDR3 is CASRGLVSSDTQYF. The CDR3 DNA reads TGTGCCAGCAGGGGACTAGTTTCTTCGGATACGCAGTATTTT.

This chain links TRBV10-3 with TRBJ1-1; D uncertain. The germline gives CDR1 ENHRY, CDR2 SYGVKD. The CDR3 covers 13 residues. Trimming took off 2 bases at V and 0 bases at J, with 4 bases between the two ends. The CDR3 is CAISEELNTEAFF. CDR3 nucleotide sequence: TGTGCCATCAGTGAGGAGCTGAACACTGAAGCTTTCTTT.

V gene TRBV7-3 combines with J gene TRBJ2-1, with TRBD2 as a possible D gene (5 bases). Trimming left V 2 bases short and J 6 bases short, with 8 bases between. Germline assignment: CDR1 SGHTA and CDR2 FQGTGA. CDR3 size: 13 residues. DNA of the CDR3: TGTGCCAGCAGCTTAGACTACCTCAATGAGCAGTTCTTC. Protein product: CASSLDYLNEQFF.

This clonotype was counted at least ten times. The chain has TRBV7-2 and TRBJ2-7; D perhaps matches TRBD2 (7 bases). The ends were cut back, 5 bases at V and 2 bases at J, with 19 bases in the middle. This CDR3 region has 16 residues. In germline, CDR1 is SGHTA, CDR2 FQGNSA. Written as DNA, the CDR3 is TGTGCCAGCAGCGCCCAGCGTAGGGGGGGCGCCTACGAGCAGTACTTC. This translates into CASSAQRRGGAYEQYF.

CDR3 DNA: TGCAGCGTTTACACCGGGGAGCTGTTTTTT. Its protein product is CSVYTGELFF. The gene calls are TRBV29-1 and TRBJ2-2; D not resolved. Germline assignment: CDR1 SQVTM and CDR2 ANQGSEA. The CDR3 is 10 amino acids. V lost 5 bases to trimming and J lost 3 bases, with 1 base between them.

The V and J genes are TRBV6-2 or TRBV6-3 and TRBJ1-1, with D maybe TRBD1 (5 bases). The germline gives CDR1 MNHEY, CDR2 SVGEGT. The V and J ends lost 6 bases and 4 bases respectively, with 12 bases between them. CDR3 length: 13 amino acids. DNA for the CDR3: TGTGCCAGCAGCCAGGACACTGGCACTGAAGCTTTCTTT. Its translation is CASSQDTGTEAFF.

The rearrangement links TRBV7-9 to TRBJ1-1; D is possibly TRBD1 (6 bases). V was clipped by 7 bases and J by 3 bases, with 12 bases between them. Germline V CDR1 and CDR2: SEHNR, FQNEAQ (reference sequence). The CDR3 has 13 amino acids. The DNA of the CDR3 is TGTGCCAGCATCAAGGGGGTATACACTGAAGCTTTCTTT. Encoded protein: CASIKGVYTEAFF.

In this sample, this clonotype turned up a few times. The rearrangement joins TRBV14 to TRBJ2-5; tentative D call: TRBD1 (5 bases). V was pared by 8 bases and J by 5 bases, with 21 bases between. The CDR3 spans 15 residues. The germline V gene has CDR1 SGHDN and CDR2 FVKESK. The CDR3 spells CASSPQRVKGETQYF. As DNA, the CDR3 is TGTGCCAGCTCGCCCCAAAGGGTAAAGGGGGAGACCCAGTACTTC.

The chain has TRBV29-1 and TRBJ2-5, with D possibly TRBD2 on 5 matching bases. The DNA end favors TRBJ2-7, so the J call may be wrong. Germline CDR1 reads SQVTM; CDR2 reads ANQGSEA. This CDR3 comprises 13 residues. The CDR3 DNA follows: TGCAGCGTGGTTCCGACGGGATTATACGAGCAGTACTTC. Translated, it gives CSVVPTGLYEQYF.

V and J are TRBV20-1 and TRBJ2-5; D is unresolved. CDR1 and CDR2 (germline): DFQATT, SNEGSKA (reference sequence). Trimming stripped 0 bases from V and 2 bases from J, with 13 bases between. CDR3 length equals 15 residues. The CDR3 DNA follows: TGCAGTGCTAGAGATAAAGGGTACAAACAAGAGACCCAGTACTTC. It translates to CSARDKGYKQETQYF.

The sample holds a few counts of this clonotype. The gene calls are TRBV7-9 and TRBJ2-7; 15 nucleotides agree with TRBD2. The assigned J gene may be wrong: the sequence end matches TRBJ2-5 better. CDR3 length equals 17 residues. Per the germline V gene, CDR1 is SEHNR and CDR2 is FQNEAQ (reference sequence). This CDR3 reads CASSYRGTSGRWETQYF. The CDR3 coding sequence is TGTGCCAGCAGCTACCGGGGGACTAGCGGGAGGTGGGAGACCCAGTACTTC.

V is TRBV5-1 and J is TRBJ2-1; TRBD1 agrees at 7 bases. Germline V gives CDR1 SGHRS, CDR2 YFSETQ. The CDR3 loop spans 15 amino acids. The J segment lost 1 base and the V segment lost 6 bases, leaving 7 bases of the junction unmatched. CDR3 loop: CASTFPDRSYNEQFF. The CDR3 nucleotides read TGCGCCAGCACATTCCCGGACAGGTCCTACAATGAGCAGTTCTTC.

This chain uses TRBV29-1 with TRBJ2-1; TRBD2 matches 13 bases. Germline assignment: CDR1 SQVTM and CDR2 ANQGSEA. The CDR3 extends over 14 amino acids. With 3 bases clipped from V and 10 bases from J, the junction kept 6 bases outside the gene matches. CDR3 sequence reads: CSVERTSGGLEQFF. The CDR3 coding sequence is TGCAGCGTTGAGCGGACTAGCGGGGGCCTCGAGCAGTTCTTC.

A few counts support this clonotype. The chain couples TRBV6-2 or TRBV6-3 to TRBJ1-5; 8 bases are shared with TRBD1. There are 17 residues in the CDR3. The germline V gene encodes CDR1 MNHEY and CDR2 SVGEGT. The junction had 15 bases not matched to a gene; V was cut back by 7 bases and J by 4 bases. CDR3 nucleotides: TGTGCCAGCACCACGACTGAACCCGGGACAGGTAATCAGCCCCAGCATTTT. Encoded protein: CASTTTEPGTGNQPQHF.

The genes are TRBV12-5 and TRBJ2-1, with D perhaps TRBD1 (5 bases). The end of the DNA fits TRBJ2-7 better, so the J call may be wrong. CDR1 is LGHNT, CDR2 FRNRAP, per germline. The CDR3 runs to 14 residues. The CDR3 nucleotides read TGTGCTAGCGGAACAGGTGCCTCCTACAATGAGCAGTACTTC. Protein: CASGTGASYNEQYF.

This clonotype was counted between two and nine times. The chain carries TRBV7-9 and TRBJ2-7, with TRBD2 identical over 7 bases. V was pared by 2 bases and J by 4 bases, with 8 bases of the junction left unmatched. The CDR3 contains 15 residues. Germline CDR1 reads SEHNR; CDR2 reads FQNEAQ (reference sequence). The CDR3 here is CASSLLEGRGYEQYF. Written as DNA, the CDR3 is TGTGCCAGCAGCTTACTTGAAGGGAGGGGATACGAGCAGTACTTC.

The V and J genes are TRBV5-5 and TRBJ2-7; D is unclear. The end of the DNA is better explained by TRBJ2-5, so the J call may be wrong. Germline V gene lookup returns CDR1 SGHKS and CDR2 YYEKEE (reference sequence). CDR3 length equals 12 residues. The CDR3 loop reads CASSAWRETQYF. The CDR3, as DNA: TGTGCCAGCAGCGCGTGGAGAGAGACCCAGTACTTC.

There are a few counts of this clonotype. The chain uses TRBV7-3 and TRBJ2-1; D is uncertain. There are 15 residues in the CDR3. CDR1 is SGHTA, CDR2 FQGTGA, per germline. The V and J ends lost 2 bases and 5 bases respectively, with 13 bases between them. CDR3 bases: TGTGCCAGCAGCTTAGGACCATCTGGGAACAATGAGCAGTTCTTC. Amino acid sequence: CASSLGPSGNNEQFF.

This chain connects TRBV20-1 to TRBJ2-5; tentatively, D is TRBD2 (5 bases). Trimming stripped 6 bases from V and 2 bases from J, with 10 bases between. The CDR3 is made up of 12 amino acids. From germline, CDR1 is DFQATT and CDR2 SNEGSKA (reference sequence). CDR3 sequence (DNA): TGCAGTGCAAGGAGGCTACAAGAGACCCAGTACTTC. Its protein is CSARRLQETQYF.

CDR3 loop: CSARGGTYNEQFF. CDR3 nucleotides: TGCAGTGCTCGCGGGGGGACCTACAATGAGCAGTTCTTC. The genes are TRBV20-1 and TRBJ2-1; 8 bases agree with TRBD2. CDR1 is DFQATT, CDR2 SNEGSKA, per germline (reference sequence). V trimming: 5 bases; J trimming: 2 bases; junction bases outside the gene matches: 2. The CDR3 is 13 amino acids.

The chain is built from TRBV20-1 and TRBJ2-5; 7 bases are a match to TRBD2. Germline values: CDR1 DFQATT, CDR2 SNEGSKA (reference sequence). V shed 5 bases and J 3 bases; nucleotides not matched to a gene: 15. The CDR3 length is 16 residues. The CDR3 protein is CSALGIAERGKETQYF. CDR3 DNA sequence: TGCAGTGCTCTAGGGATCGCCGAGCGGGGCAAAGAGACCCAGTACTTC.

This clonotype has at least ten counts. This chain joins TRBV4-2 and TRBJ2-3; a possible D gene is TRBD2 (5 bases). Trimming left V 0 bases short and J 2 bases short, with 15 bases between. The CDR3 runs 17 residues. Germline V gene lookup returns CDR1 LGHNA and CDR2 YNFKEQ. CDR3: CASSQDTKRTYTDTQYF. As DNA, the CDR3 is TGTGCCAGCAGCCAAGATACCAAGCGGACCTACACAGATACGCAGTATTTT.

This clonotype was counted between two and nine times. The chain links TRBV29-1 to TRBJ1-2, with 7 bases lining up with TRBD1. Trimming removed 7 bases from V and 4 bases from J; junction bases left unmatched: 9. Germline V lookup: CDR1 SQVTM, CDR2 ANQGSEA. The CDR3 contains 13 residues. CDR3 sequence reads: CSALDRAFYGYTF. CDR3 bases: TGCAGCGCCTTAGACAGGGCATTCTATGGCTACACCTTC.

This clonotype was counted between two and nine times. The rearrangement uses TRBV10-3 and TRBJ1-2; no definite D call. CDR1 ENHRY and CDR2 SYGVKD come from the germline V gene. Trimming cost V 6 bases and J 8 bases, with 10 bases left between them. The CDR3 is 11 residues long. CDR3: CAISHSQGYTF. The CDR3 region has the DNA TGTGCCATCAGCCATAGTCAGGGCTACACCTTC.